Shown below are 21 T cell receptor beta chains from a single sample sequenced in a study of shared clonotypes between healthy human individuals. Method: immunoSEQ multiplex PCR; TCRdb's copy keeps in-frame clones and lacks some. The table records about 2 million clones, about 94% of them present only once. Naive-designated CD8 cells lacked CD45RO, were positively enriched for CCR7, and omitted terminally differentiated effector memory CD45RA+ cells. Material: naive CD8+ T cells sorted from blood. The receptors were gathered from a man between 18 and 29 years old in good health.

The chain employs TRBV9 and TRBJ2-1; a possible D gene is TRBD1 (5 bases). V was cut by 3 bases and J by 3 bases, with 16 bases left in between. The germline gives CDR1 SGDLS, CDR2 YYNGEE. This CDR3 has 16 amino acids. CDR3 in DNA: TGTGCCAGCAGCGGGAAGTCAGGGATGGACTACAATGAGCAGTTCTTC. It translates to CASSGKSGMDYNEQFF. The whole variable domain, remainder taken from reference TRBV9 and TRBJ2-1, is DSGVTQTPKHLITATGQRVTLRCSPRSGDLSVYWYQQSLDQGLQFLIQYYNGEERAKGNILERFSAQQFPDLHSELNLSSLELGDSALYFCASSGKSGMDYNEQFFGPGTRLTVL.

This chain joins TRBV19 and TRBJ1-3, with D hard to call. Trimming cost V 0 bases and J 2 bases, with 8 bases left between them. The CDR3 runs to 15 residues. Germline lookup yields CDR1 LNHDA and CDR2 SQIVND (reference sequence). CDR3 nucleotide sequence: TGTGCCAGTAGTATAGATCTGGAGGCTGGAAACACCATATATTTT. It yields the protein CASSIDLEAGNTIYF. Full variable domain (rest looked up from reference TRBV19 and TRBJ1-3): DGGITQSPKYLFRKEGQNVTLSCEQNLNHDAMYWYRQDPGQGLRLIYYSQIVNDFQKGDIAEGYSVSREKKESFPLTVTSAQKNPTAFYLCASSIDLEAGNTIYFGEGSWLTVV.

The genes are TRBV10-2 and TRBJ1-1; no clear D gene. Trimming cost V 2 bases and J 6 bases, with 13 bases left between them. This CDR3 has 14 residues. Germline values: CDR1 WSHSY, CDR2 SAAADI. DNA for the CDR3: TGCGCCAGCAGTGAGCTTAGGGCCTTAGCTGAAGCTTTCTTT. Translation gives CASSELRALAEAFF.

The rearrangement uses TRBV5-1 and TRBJ2-1; TRBD2 agrees at 13 bases. CDR3 length: 19 amino acids. The V and J ends lost 2 bases and 2 bases, in that order; junction bases with no gene match: 10. CDR1 is SGHRS and CDR2 is YFSETQ in the germline V gene. CDR3 DNA: TGCGCCAGCAGCTTCACCGGGACTAGCGGGGAGGGGACCTACAATGAGCAGTTCTTC. Encoded protein: CASSFTGTSGEGTYNEQFF.

This chain links TRBV28 with TRBJ2-2; 9 bases agree with TRBD2. CDR1 and CDR2 from the germline V gene are MDHEN and SYDVKM. This CDR3 has 17 amino acids. With 8 bases clipped from V and 4 bases from J, the junction kept 14 bases outside the gene matches. The CDR3 DNA is TGTGCCAGCCAAACCAGCGGCGGGGGGGCAATCACCGGGGAGCTGTTTTTT. Its protein product is CASQTSGGGAITGELFF.

The CDR3 region is CASSYRAGGLAYEQYF. CDR3 nucleotides: TGTGCCAGCAGTTACCGTGCGGGGGGACTAGCTTACGAGCAGTACTTC. This sequence joins TRBV6-7 and TRBJ2-7, with 9 bases fitting TRBD2. TRBV6-7 is identified as an open reading frame with a role that is uncertain. The CDR3 has 16 residues. J was trimmed by 4 bases and V by 2 bases; bases with no gene match: 9.

The rearrangement uses TRBV7-3 and TRBJ2-3; D is perhaps TRBD2 (5 bases). From germline, CDR1 is SGHTA and CDR2 FQGTGA. The germline V and J ends were trimmed by 5 bases and 4 bases, with 25 bases remaining between them. CDR3 length: 18 amino acids. Written as DNA, the CDR3 is TGTGCCAGCAGCCTACTCCCCGCGCGGGCACCGGCACCAGATACGCAGTATTTT. Encoded protein: CASSLLPARAPAPDTQYF.

The V call is TRBV19, the J call TRBJ1-1, with TRBD1 matching over 10 bases. Germline lookup yields CDR1 LNHDA and CDR2 SQIVND (reference sequence). The V segment lost 3 bases and the J segment 1 base; nucleotides outside the gene matches: 2. The CDR3 is made up of 15 amino acids. DNA of the CDR3: TGTGCCAGTAGTATGTGGGACAGGGGGAACACTGAAGCTTTCTTT. Its translation is CASSMWDRGNTEAFF.

The chain has TRBV2 and TRBJ2-7, with 12 bases matching TRBD2. With 6 bases clipped from V and 2 bases from J, the junction kept 5 bases outside the gene matches. This CDR3 region has 15 residues. Germline V gene data show CDR1 as SNHLY and CDR2 as FYNNEI. CDR3 protein: CASRELAGGAYEQYF. Written as DNA, the CDR3 is TGTGCCAGCAGAGAGCTAGCGGGGGGGGCCTACGAGCAGTACTTC.

The chain combines TRBV5-1 with TRBJ2-1; 12 bases map to TRBD2. The V segment lost 1 base and the J segment 8 bases; nucleotides outside the gene matches: 4. The V gene's germline CDR1 is SGHRS and CDR2 YFSETQ. The CDR3 consists of 15 residues. The CDR3 DNA reads TGCGCCAGCAGCTTGCTAGCGGGAGGGCAGGATGAGCAGTTCTTC. Translating it yields CASSLLAGGQDEQFF.

This clone was recorded only once. This chain uses TRBV9 with TRBJ1-6; 9 bases map to TRBD1. V gave up 3 bases and J gave up 7 bases; unmatched junction bases: 8. The CDR3 runs 16 residues. The germline V gene has CDR1 SGDLS and CDR2 YYNGEE. CDR3 loop: CASSGTGDPVNSPLHF. The CDR3 DNA reads as TGTGCCAGCAGCGGGACAGGGGATCCTGTAAATTCACCCCTCCACTTT.

The rearrangement joins TRBV6-5 to TRBJ2-7; a weak D match, TRBD2 (6 bases). CDR1 and CDR2 from the germline V gene are MNHEY and SVGAGI. V was trimmed by 2 bases and J by 6 bases, leaving 14 bases between them. The CDR3 is 14 amino acids. CDR3 sequence reads: CASSYGLGSGEQYF. The CDR3 DNA sequence: TGTGCCAGCAGTTACGGACTCGGGAGCGGCGAGCAGTACTTC.

This chain connects TRBV6-5 to TRBJ2-5; perhaps TRBD1 as D (6 bases). Germline CDR1 MNHEY, CDR2 SVGAGI. The CDR3 extends over 14 amino acids. V lost 6 bases to trimming and J lost 2 bases, with 13 bases between them. The CDR3 DNA is TGTGCCAGCAGATTGCCGGGACAACAAGAGACCCAGTACTTC. It specifies CASRLPGQQETQYF.

This clone is a singleton in its sample. The gene calls are TRBV7-9 and TRBJ1-4; TRBD1 agrees at 7 bases. CDR3 length equals 13 residues. Germline V gene data show CDR1 as SEHNR and CDR2 as FQNEAQ (reference sequence). V dropped 7 bases and J dropped 5; count of bases not matched to a gene: 4. CDR3 nucleotide sequence: TGTGCCAGCACCGGGACAGTCAATGAAAAACTGTTTTTT. Translated, it gives CASTGTVNEKLFF.

The sample holds one count of this clone. The gene calls are TRBV5-8 and TRBJ1-4, with no clear D. V shed 3 bases and J shed 5 bases, with 2 bases lying between them. The germline V gene has CDR1 SGHTS and CDR2 YDEGEE. The CDR3 is 11 amino acids. CDR3 in amino acids: CASSSNEKLFF. The CDR3 nucleotides read TGTGCCAGCAGCTCGAATGAAAAACTGTTTTTT. The variable domain in full, with the rest retrieved from reference TRBV5-8 and TRBJ1-4, is EAGVTQSPTHLIKTRGQQATLRCSPISGHTSVYWYQQALGLGLQFLLWYDEGEERNRGNFPPRFSGRQFPNYSSELNVNALELEDSALYLCASSSNEKLFFGSGTQLSVL.

V gene TRBV9 combines with J gene TRBJ2-7, with D perhaps being TRBD1 or TRBD2 (5 bases each). CDR3 length equals 13 residues. V was clipped by 4 bases and J by 6 bases, with 14 bases between them. Germline assignment: CDR1 SGDLS and CDR2 YYNGEE. The CDR3 protein is CASSNWGSGEQYF. The CDR3 DNA follows: TGTGCCAGCAGCAACTGGGGGAGCGGCGAGCAGTACTTC.

The V and J genes are TRBV19 and TRBJ1-5, with 7 nucleotides matching TRBD1. The CDR3 is made up of 18 amino acids. Germline V gene data show CDR1 as LNHDA and CDR2 as SQIVND (reference sequence). V trimming: 0 bases; J trimming: 3 bases; junction bases outside the gene matches: 11. The CDR3 nucleotides are TGTGCCAGTAGTATAGATCTCGAGACAGGGTCCCCCAATCAGCCCCAGCATTTT. Translating it yields CASSIDLETGSPNQPQHF.

This chain connects TRBV27 to TRBJ2-7, with D tentatively TRBD1 or TRBD2 (5 bases each). The CDR3 covers 13 residues. Germline V gives CDR1 MNHEY, CDR2 SMNVEV (reference sequence). V lost 5 bases to trimming and J lost 9 bases, with 17 bases between them. The CDR3 nucleotides are TGTGCCAGCAGTCCTGAGGGGAGAAATGGGCAGTACTTC. Protein: CASSPEGRNGQYF.

The chain couples TRBV28 to TRBJ2-4; perhaps TRBD2 as D (5 bases). V lost 4 bases, J lost 0 bases, and 13 bases lay in between. Germline CDR1 reads MDHEN; CDR2 reads SYDVKM. The CDR3 length is 16 residues. Here the CDR3 reads CASSSPRELAKNIQYF. The CDR3 DNA is TGTGCCAGCAGTTCGCCGAGGGAGCTAGCCAAAAACATTCAGTACTTC.

The V and J genes are TRBV5-6 and TRBJ2-1; 9 bases are shared with TRBD2. V was pared by 4 bases and J by 6 bases, with 14 bases of the junction left unmatched. The CDR3 is 17 amino acids. Germline values: CDR1 SGHDT, CDR2 YYEEEE. The CDR3 nucleotides are TGTGCCAGCAGCCCCCTCCCCTGGCGGGAGGGCCCCAATGAGCAGTTCTTC. It specifies CASSPLPWREGPNEQFF.

The chain uses TRBV21-1 and TRBJ2-3; no check of the table's D call, TRBD2, against the DNA was made. TRBV21-1 corresponds to a pseudogene. CDR3 size: 18 residues. CDR3 DNA: TGTGCCAGCACGAAAACGGGGCTAGCGGGAGGAAGCACAGATACGCAGTATTTT. Its protein is CASTKTGLAGGSTDTQYF.